These 15 T cell receptor beta chains were all obtained from the same sample, sequenced in a study of naive and memory T cell subsets. Both TRBC1 and TRBC2 were covered by a beta constant-region primer of two equimolar oligonucleotides. MiXCR, run by TCRdb on the UMI-ligation and nested PCR reads, gives a single entry per CDR3 protein. The table includes 140,000 to 150,000 distinct CDR3 sequences, about 18% detected once. What was sequenced was naive CD4+ T cells from blood. The receptors were gathered from a human donor in good health.

The chain employs TRBV24-1 and TRBJ1-2; no definite D call. Germline lookup yields CDR1 KGHDR and CDR2 SFDVKD. V was pared by 4 bases and J by 4 bases, with 9 bases between. This CDR3 region has 13 residues. CDR3 in DNA: TGTGCCACCAGTGAGGAAAACACCTATGGCTACACCTTC. This encodes CATSEENTYGYTF.

This clonotype came up a few times. This chain joins TRBV30 and TRBJ2-1; D is uncertain. Germline loops: CDR1 GTSNPN, CDR2 SVGIG (reference sequence). The CDR3 consists of 13 residues. Trimming stripped 0 bases from V and 10 bases from J, with 13 bases between. Here the CDR3 reads CAWSVRSDREQFF. The CDR3, as DNA: TGTGCCTGGAGTGTTCGATCGGATAGGGAGCAGTTCTTC.

This clonotype occurred a few times. The rearrangement joins TRBV7-2 to TRBJ2-3, with TRBD1 as a possible D gene (5 bases). The CDR3 has 17 residues. V was shortened by 5 bases and J by 2 bases, with 20 bases between the two germline ends. Germline loops: CDR1 SGHTA, CDR2 FQGNSA. The CDR3 loop is CASSPPHRGRHTDTQYF. For the CDR3, the DNA is TGTGCCAGCAGCCCCCCCCATAGGGGAAGACACACAGATACGCAGTATTTT. Full variable domain (remainder filled in from reference TRBV7-2 and TRBJ2-3): GAGVSQSPSNKVTEKGKDVELRCDPISGHTALYWYRQSLGQGLEFLIYFQGNSAPDKSGLPSDRFSAERTGGSVSTLTIQRTQQEDSAVYLCASSPPHRGRHTDTQYFGPGTRLTVL.

This chain connects TRBV5-1 to TRBJ2-5; 9 nucleotides line up with TRBD1. CDR1 and CDR2 (germline): SGHRS, YFSETQ. The V segment lost 4 bases and the J segment 4 bases; nucleotides outside the gene matches: 11. There are 16 residues in the CDR3. Here the CDR3 DNA reads TGCGCCAGCAGCGCGAGGGGACAGGGAGGAGTAGAGACCCAGTACTTC. Protein sequence: CASSARGQGGVETQYF.

This rearrangement joins TRBV6-5 to TRBJ1-1, with D unclear. There are 12 residues in the CDR3. Per germline, CDR1 MNHEY and CDR2 SVGAGI. In DNA form, the CDR3 reads TGTGCTACCTACCGGGGGAACACTGAAGCTTTCTTT. Translated, it gives CATYRGNTEAFF.

This chain connects TRBV7-2 to TRBJ2-1; 10 bases match TRBD2. The CDR3 is 15 amino acids. Trimming at V came to 1 base and at J to 9 bases, leaving 6 bases not matched to a gene. Germline V gene sequence: CDR1 SGHTA, CDR2 FQGNSA. CDR3 protein: CASSLVGTSAGEQFF. Written as DNA, the CDR3 is TGTGCCAGCAGCTTAGTTGGGACTAGCGCGGGTGAGCAGTTCTTC.

The rearrangement links TRBV2 to TRBJ1-5; D is possibly TRBD1 (5 bases). The CDR3 runs to 14 residues. The V end was cut by 5 bases, the J end by 0 bases, with 8 bases between. Germline V lookup: CDR1 SNHLY, CDR2 FYNNEI. Here the CDR3 DNA reads TGTGCCAGCAGTATGGACAATAGCAATCAGCCCCAGCATTTT. Translated: CASSMDNSNQPQHF.

This clonotype was seen only a few times. This rearrangement joins TRBV11-3 to TRBJ2-2; 7 nucleotides align to TRBD1. V was clipped by 1 base and J by 4 bases; unmatched bases: 3. Germline V gives CDR1 SGHNT, CDR2 YENEEA. The CDR3 runs 15 residues. CDR3 amino acids: CASSLGQGPTGELFF. For the CDR3, the DNA is TGTGCCAGCAGCTTAGGACAGGGTCCCACCGGGGAGCTGTTTTTT.

The chain links TRBV20-1 to TRBJ2-7; 7 nucleotides line up with TRBD1. CDR3 size: 15 residues. J gave up 1 base and V 5 bases, and 11 bases lay outside the gene matches. CDR1 is DFQATT, CDR2 SNEGSKA, per germline (reference sequence). The CDR3 region has the DNA TGCAGTGCTTCCACGATGACAGGGAATTCCTACGAGCAGTACTTC. Translation: CSASTMTGNSYEQYF.

This clonotype was recorded at least ten times. This rearrangement joins TRBV7-2 to TRBJ2-1; 12 nucleotides match TRBD1. The CDR3 is made up of 15 amino acids. Germline-derived CDR1 and CDR2 are SGHTA and FQGNSA. The ends lost 4 bases at V and 7 bases at J; junction bases unmatched: 5. The CDR3 protein is CASSSGQGAQNEQFF. CDR3 DNA: TGTGCCAGCAGCTCGGGACAGGGGGCGCAGAATGAGCAGTTCTTC.

The V call is TRBV5-1, the J call TRBJ2-1; 7 bases match TRBD1. The CDR3 is 15 residues long. In germline, CDR1 is SGHRS, CDR2 YFSETQ. Trimming removed 4 bases from V and 12 bases from J; junction bases left unmatched: 16. For the CDR3, the DNA is TGCGCCAGCAGCGAAGGGACAGCCGCGGGCGATGGGCAGTTCTTC. Translation: CASSEGTAAGDGQFF.

The gene calls are TRBV12-3 or TRBV12-4 and TRBJ1-4; 7 nucleotides agree with TRBD1. This CDR3 has 12 residues. Trimming cost V 7 bases and J 8 bases; bases outside gene matches: 4. The CDR3 sequence is CASKGAPEKLFF. The CDR3 region has the DNA TGTGCCAGCAAGGGGGCGCCCGAAAAACTGTTTTTT.

In this sample, this clonotype turned up a few times. The chain carries TRBV7-2 and TRBJ2-3; 11 positions agree with TRBD2. The V gene end was trimmed by 5 bases and the J gene end by 2 bases; junction bases not matched to a gene: 6. This CDR3 spans 16 amino acids. Per the germline V gene, CDR1 is SGHTA and CDR2 is FQGNSA. CDR3 sequence reads: CASSILAGGFTDTQYF. The CDR3 coding sequence is TGTGCCAGCAGCATCCTAGCGGGAGGCTTCACAGATACGCAGTATTTT.

The chain uses TRBV12-5 and TRBJ1-1; D may be TRBD1 (6 bases). The CDR3 length is 15 residues. V was cut by 0 bases and J by 4 bases, with 12 bases left in between. CDR1 is LGHNT, CDR2 FRNRAP, per germline. CDR3 sequence (DNA): TGTGCTAGTGGTTTGGTACATACAGGGATCACTGAAGCTTTCTTT. Its translation is CASGLVHTGITEAFF.

The chain links TRBV6-6 to TRBJ2-2; 12 bases agree with TRBD1. J was trimmed by 8 bases and V by 6 bases; bases with no gene match: 10. Germline loops: CDR1 MNHNY, CDR2 SVGAGI (reference sequence). The CDR3 sequence is 16 residues long. CDR3 sequence: CASRPPGQGASGELFF. CDR3 nucleotide sequence: TGTGCCAGCAGGCCACCGGGACAGGGGGCTTCGGGGGAGCTGTTTTTT.